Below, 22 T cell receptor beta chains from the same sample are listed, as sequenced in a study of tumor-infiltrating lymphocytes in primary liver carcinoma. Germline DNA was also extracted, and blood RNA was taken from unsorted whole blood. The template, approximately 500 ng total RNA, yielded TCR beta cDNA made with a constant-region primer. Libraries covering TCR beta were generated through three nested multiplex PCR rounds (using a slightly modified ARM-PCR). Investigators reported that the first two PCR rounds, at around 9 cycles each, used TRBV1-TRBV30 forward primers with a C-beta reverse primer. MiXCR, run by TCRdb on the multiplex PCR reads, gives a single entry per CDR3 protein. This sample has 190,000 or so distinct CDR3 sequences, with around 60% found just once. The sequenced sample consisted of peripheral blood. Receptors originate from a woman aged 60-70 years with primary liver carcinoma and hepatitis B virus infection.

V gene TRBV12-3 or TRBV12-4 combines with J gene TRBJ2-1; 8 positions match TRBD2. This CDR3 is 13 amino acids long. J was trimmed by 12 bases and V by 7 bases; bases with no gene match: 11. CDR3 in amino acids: CASTSGGVGWQFF. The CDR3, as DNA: TGTGCCAGCACTTCGGGAGGGGTAGGCTGGCAGTTCTTC.

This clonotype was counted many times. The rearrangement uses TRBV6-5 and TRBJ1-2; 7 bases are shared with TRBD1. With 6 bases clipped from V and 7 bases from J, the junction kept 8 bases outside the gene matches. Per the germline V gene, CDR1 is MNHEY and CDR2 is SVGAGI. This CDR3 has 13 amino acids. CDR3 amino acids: CASSPDRVRGYTF. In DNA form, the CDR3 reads TGTGCCAGCAGCCCTGACAGGGTACGTGGCTACACCTTC.

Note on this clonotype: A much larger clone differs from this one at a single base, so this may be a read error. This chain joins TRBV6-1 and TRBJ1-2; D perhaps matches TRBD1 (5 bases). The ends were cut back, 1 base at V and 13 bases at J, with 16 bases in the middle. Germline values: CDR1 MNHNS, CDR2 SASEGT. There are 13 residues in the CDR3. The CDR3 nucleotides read TGTGCCAGCAGTGAAGGTGCTGACAGCTTGGGCACCTTC. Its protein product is CASSEGADSLGTF.

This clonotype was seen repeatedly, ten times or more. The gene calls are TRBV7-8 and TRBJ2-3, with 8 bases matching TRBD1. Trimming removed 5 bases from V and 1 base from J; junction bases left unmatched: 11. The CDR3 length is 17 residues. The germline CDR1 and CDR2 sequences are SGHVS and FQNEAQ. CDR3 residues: CASSLGGGTGRTDTQYF. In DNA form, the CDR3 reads TGTGCCAGCAGCCTCGGGGGCGGGACAGGACGCACAGATACGCAGTATTTT. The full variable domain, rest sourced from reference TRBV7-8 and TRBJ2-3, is GAGVSQSPRYKVAKRGQDVALRCDPISGHVSLFWYQQALGQGPEFLTYFQNEAQLDKSGLPSDRFFAERPEGSVSTLKIQRTQQEDSAVYLCASSLGGGTGRTDTQYFGPGTRLTVL.

CDR3 nucleotides: TGTGCCAGCGGTCAAGGGCTTGAAGCTTTCTTT. It encodes CASGQGLEAFF. The chain is built from TRBV28 and TRBJ1-1; D gene ambiguous. The V end was cut by 8 bases, the J end by 7 bases, with 11 bases between. Germline V lookup: CDR1 MDHEN, CDR2 SYDVKM. CDR3 length equals 11 residues.

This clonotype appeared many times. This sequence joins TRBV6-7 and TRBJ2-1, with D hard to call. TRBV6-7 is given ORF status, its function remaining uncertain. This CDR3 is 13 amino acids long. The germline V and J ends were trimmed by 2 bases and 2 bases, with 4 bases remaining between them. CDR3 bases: TGTGCCAGCAGTTACGCGCCCTACAATGAGCAGTTCTTC. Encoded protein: CASSYAPYNEQFF.

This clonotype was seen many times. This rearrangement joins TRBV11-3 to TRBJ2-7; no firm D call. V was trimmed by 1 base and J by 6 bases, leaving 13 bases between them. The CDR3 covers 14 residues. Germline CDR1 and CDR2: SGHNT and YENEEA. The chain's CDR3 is CASSLGPEYSEQYF. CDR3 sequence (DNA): TGTGCCAGCAGCTTAGGACCAGAATATTCCGAGCAGTACTTC.

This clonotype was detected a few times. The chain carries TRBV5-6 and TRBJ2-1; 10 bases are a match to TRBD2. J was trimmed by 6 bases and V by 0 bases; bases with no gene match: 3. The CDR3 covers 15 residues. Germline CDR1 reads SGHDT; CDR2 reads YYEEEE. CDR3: CASSLGRLAGNEQFF. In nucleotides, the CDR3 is TGTGCCAGCAGCTTGGGCCGACTAGCGGGCAATGAGCAGTTCTTC.

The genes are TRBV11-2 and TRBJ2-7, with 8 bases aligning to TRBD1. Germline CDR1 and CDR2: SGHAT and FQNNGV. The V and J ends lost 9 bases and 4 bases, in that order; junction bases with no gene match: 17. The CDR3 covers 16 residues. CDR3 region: CASRHAGGRGRYEQYF. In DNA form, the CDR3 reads TGTGCCAGTAGGCATGCTGGAGGCAGGGGGCGATACGAGCAGTACTTC.

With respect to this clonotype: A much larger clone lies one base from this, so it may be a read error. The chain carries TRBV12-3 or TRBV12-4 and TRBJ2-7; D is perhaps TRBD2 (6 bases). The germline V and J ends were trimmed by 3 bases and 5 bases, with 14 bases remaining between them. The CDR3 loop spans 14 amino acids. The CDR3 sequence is CASSLGTGVDEQYF. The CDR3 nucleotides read TGTGCCAGCAGTTTGGGCACGGGAGTCGACGAGCAGTACTTC.

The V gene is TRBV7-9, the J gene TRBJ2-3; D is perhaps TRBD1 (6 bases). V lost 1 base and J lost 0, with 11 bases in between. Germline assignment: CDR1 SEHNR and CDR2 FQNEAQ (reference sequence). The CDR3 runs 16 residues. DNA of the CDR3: TGTGCCAGCAGCTTAGTTAGGACAGCTAGCACAGATACGCAGTATTTT. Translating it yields CASSLVRTASTDTQYF.

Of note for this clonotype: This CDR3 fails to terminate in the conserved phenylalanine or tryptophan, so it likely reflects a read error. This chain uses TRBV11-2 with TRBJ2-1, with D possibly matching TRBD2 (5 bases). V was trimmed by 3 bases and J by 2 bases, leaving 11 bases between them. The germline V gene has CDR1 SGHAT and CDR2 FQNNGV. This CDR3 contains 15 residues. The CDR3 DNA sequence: TGTGCCAGCAGCTTCGTCAGCGGAGCCTACAATGAGCAGTTCTTA. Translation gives CASSFVSGAYNEQFL.

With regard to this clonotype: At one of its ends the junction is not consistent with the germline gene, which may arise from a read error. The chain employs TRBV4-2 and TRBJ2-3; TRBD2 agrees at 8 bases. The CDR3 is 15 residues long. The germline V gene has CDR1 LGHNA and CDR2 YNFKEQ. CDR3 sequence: CASSPGTRIEDTQYF. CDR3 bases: TGTGCCAGCAGCCCCGGGACTAGGATCGAGGATACGCAGTACTTT.

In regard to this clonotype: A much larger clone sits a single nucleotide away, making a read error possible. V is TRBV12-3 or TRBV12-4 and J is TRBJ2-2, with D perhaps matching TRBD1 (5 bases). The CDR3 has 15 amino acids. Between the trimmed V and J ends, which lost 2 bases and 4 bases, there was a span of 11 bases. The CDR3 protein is CASSLSGRVTGELFF. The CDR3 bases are TGTGCCAGCAGTTTATCCGGCAGGGTCACCGGGGAGCTGTTTTTT.

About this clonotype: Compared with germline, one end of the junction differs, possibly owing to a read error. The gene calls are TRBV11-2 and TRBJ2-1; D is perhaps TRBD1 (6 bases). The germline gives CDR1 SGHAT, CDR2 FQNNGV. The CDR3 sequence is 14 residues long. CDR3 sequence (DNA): TGTGTTAGCAGCTTACAGGGTACAGGGAATGGGCAGTTCTTC. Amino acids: CVSSLQGTGNGQFF. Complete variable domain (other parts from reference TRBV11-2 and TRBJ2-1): EAGVAQSPRYKIIEKRQSVAFWCNPISGHATLYWYQQILGQGPKLLIQFQNNGVVDDSQLPKDRFSAERLKGVDSTLKIQPAKLEDSAVYLCVSSLQGTGNGQFFGPGTRLTVL.

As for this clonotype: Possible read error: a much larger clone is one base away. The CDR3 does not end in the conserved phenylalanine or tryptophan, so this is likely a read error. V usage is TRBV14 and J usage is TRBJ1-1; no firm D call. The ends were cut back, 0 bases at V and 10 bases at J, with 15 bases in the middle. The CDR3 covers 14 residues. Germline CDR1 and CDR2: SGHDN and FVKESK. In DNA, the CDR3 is TGTGCCAGCAGCCAAGATTTCGCCGGTGTGGGAGCTTTCGTT. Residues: CASSQDFAGVGAFV.

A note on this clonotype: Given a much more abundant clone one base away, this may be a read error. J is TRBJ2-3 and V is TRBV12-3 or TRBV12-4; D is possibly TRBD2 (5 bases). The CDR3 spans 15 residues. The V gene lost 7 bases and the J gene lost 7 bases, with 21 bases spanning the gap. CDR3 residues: CASKLFGTASYTQYF. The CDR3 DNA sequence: TGTGCCAGCAAGTTATTCGGTACTGCTAGCTATACGCAGTATTTT.

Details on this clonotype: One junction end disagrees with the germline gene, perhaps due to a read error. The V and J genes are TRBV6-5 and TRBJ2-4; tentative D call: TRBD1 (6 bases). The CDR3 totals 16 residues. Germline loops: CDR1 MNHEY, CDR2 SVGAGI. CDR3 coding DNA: TGTGCCAGCACTAACCAGGGGCCAGGTCTGGGAAACATTCTGTACTTC. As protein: CASTNQGPGLGNILYF.

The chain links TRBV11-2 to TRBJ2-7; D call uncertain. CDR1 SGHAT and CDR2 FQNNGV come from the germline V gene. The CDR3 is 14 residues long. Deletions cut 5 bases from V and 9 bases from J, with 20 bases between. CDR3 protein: CASSPYFRLGVQYF. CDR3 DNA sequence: TGTGCCAGCAGCCCATATTTCCGTCTGGGCGTGCAGTACTTC.

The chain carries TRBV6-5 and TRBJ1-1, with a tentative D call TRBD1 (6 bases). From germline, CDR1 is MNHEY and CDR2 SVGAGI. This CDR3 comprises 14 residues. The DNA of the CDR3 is TGTGCTAGTAGTTGCTTCGGAGGGGGCACTGAAGCTTTCTTT. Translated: CASSCFGGGTEAFF.

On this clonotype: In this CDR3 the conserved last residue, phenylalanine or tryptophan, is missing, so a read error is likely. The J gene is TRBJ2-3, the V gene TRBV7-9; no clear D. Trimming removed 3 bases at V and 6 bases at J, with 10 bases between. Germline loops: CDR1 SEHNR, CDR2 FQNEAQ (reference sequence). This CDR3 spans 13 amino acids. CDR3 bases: TGTGCCAGCAGCTTGAAAATTGCTGATACGCAGTATTCT. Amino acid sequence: CASSLKIADTQYS.

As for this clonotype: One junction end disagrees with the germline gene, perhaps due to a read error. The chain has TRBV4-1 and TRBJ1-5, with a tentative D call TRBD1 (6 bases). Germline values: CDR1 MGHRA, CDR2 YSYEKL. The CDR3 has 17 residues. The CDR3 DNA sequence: TGCGCCAGCAGCCAAGCTGTACGCCGGGACAAAAATCATCCCCAGCATTTT. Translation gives CASSQAVRRDKNHPQHF.